The T cell receptor beta chain under discussion was sequenced for a study of CD8+ T cells in alopecia areata. General study points: Clarity of TCR sharing across patients fell short of that in mice, possibly HLA-related.

cDNA serving as the sequencing template came from extracted, reverse transcribed RNA. Only in-frame clones appear in the TCRdb table, and some are missing; sequencing was by immunoSEQ multiplex PCR. Of 90,000 to 150,000 clones listed, roughly 68% are singletons. This clone was recorded a few times. Antigen: not known. CDR1 is MNHEY, CDR2 SMNVEV, per germline (reference sequence). Trimming left V 2 bases short and J 0 bases short, with 10 bases between. CDR3 length: 16 residues. CD4+ and CD8+ T cells were sorted from PBMCs stained for CD3, CD4 and CD8. V gene TRBV27 combines with J gene TRBJ2-2; D remains ambiguous. The source is a human donor in good health. Sequences were obtained from CD4+ T cells sorted from blood. The CDR3 DNA is TGTGCCAGCAGTTTACAAGGGCTTGCGAACACCGGGGAGCTGTTTTTT. It specifies CASSLQGLANTGELFF.